Given below is one T cell receptor beta chain in context. The data stem from a study of blood T cell repertoires in COVID-19. Looking at the study overall: Acute-phase and convalescent COVID-19 samples originated in the United States, Italy and Spain.

Germline V gene data show CDR1 as LNHNV and CDR2 as YYDKDF (reference sequence). V shed 1 base, J shed 9 bases, and the junction held 4 bases outside the gene matches. The CDR3 spans 15 residues. The assay was immunoSEQ multiplex PCR, and TCRdb's table has in-frame clones only and misses some. The profile shows fewer than 350,000 clones, roughly 89% of them singletons. Sequences were obtained from PBMCs or T cells enriched from blood (not recorded which). The clonotype was recovered from a woman in her 40s who had recovered from COVID-19. The chain employs TRBV15 and TRBJ2-1; TRBD2 matches at 12 bases. CDR3 residues: CATSRGLAGATEQFF. In DNA form, the CDR3 reads TGTGCCACCAGCAGAGGACTAGCGGGAGCCACTGAGCAGTTCTTC.